The present T cell receptor beta chain was sequenced within a study of shared clonotypes between healthy human individuals. Study overall: CD4 naive and CD4 memory each took three plates per donor, while CD8 naive took two and CD8 memory one. Study results and limitations: Among the subsets, naive ones generally showed larger estimated richness than memory ones. It was anticipated that sequencing depth would influence how many clonotypes donors shared.

Naive-designated CD8 cells lacked CD45RO, were positively enriched for CCR7, and omitted terminally differentiated effector memory CD45RA+ cells. As originally analysed: Junction-only sequences without quality scores came from ImmunoSEQ, so filtering differed. Data came from immunoSEQ multiplex PCR; TCRdb stores just in-frame clones and leaves some out. D and trimming come from the DNA, and the V and J calls and clone size come from that table. Among hundreds of thousands of clones listed, 90% to 95% were seen once. The CDR3 loop spans 16 amino acids. Remarks on this clone: Its antigen is unidentified.

The genes are TRBV21-1 and TRBJ2-7; the D call of TRBD1 is as the table states it, not checked on the DNA. TRBV21-1 is noted as a pseudogene. The TCR comes from a man aged 25-40 years in good health. The material sequenced was naive CD8+ T cells sorted from blood. Written as DNA, the CDR3 is TGTGCCAGCAGAGTCGTCAGGGGACAGAGGCCCTACGAGCAGTACTTC. Residues: CASRVVRGQRPYEQYF.